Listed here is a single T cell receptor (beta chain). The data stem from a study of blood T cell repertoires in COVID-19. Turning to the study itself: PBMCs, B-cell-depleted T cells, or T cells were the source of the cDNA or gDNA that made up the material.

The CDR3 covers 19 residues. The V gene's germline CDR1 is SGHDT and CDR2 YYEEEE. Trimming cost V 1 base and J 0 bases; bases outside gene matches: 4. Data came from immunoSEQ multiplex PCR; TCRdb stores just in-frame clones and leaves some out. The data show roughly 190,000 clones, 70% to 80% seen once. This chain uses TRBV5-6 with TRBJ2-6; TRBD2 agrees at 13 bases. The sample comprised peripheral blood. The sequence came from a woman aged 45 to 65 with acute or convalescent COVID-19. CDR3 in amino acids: CASSLRTSGSYSGANVLTF. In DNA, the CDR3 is TGTGCCAGCAGCTTGCGGACTAGCGGGAGTTACTCTGGGGCCAACGTCCTGACTTTC.